Following are 29 T cell receptor beta chains from one sample sequenced in a study of blood T cell repertoires in COVID-19 (TCRdb year 2020). Library prep was done by the immunoSEQ multiplex PCR assay. Entries here come from immuneACCESS through TCRdb and include only in-frame sequences with V and J called. Some clones fail to appear in such tables; in the studies checked, an unresolved V gene covers under half of the shortfall, and the cause of the remainder is unknown. The sample data list around 170,000 clones, and around four fifths of these were observed just once. The ten largest clones capture approximately 8% of the sample. The sequenced sample was PBMCs or T cells enriched from blood (not recorded which). These receptors were collected from a woman in her forties or fifties who had recovered from COVID-19.

The chain links TRBV5-4 to TRBJ1-6; TRBD1 aligns across 11 bases. The CDR3 covers 16 residues. CDR1 SGHNT and CDR2 YYREEE come from the germline V gene (reference sequence). J gave up 9 bases and V 4 bases, and 9 bases lay outside the gene matches. The CDR3 loop is CASSVPGTGGVSPLHF. The CDR3 bases are TGTGCCAGCAGCGTTCCCGGGACAGGGGGTGTTTCACCCCTCCACTTT.

The chain employs TRBV9 and TRBJ2-1; tentative D call: TRBD2 (5 bases). V dropped 0 bases and J dropped 0 bases, with 10 bases sitting between them. This CDR3 region has 16 residues. CDR1 is SGDLS and CDR2 is YYNGEE in the germline V gene. CDR3 DNA: TGTGCCAGCAGCGTAGGACGGGAATTCTCCTACAATGAGCAGTTCTTC. It specifies CASSVGREFSYNEQFF. The full variable domain, its missing parts supplied by reference TRBV9 and TRBJ2-1, is DSGVTQTPKHLITATGQRVTLRCSPRSGDLSVYWYQQSLDQGLQFLIQYYNGEERAKGNILERFSAQQFPDLHSELNLSSLELGDSALYFCASSVGREFSYNEQFFGPGTRLTVL.

This chain links TRBV7-2 with TRBJ1-3; D is possibly TRBD1 (6 bases). The CDR3 runs 16 residues. Trimming stripped 1 base from V and 0 bases from J, with 10 bases between. The V gene's germline CDR1 is SGHTA and CDR2 FQGNSA. The CDR3: CASSLVWTVSGNTIYF. DNA for the CDR3: TGTGCCAGCAGCTTAGTCTGGACAGTCTCTGGAAACACCATATATTTT.

The chain has TRBV6-1 and TRBJ2-5; 8 bases are shared with TRBD1. Looked up from germline, CDR1 is MNHNS and CDR2 is SASEGT. The CDR3 loop spans 16 amino acids. Trimming at V came to 3 bases and at J to 4 bases, leaving 10 bases not matched to a gene. The CDR3 DNA reads TGTGCCAGCAGTGATCCTACAGGGGGGCAGTCAGAGACCCAGTACTTC. It is translated as CASSDPTGGQSETQYF.

The chain combines TRBV7-6 with TRBJ1-5; TRBD1 aligns across 9 bases. Trimming removed 5 bases from V and 7 bases from J; junction bases left unmatched: 9. The CDR3 runs 15 residues. Germline V lookup: CDR1 SGHVS, CDR2 FNYEAQ. The CDR3 DNA sequence: TGTGCCAGCAGCCAAGTACAGGGGGCGGAACAGCCCCAGCATTTT. Amino acids: CASSQVQGAEQPQHF.

CDR3 DNA: TGTGCCAGCTCGGCAACAGGGTCGGCGGACACTGAAGCTTTCTTT. Translation: CASSATGSADTEAFF. This sequence joins TRBV18 and TRBJ1-1, with D possibly being TRBD1 (6 bases). The V gene's germline CDR1 is KGHSH and CDR2 LQKENI. Deletions cut 6 bases from V and 3 bases from J, with 17 bases between. CDR3 length: 15 residues.

This chain joins TRBV7-2 and TRBJ2-5, with 10 bases aligning to TRBD2. The CDR3 length is 16 residues. The V segment lost 1 base and the J segment 7 bases; nucleotides outside the gene matches: 9. Germline assignment: CDR1 SGHTA and CDR2 FQGNSA. The CDR3 sequence: CASSLGTSGNSGTQYF. CDR3 nucleotide sequence: TGTGCCAGCAGCTTAGGTACTAGCGGGAACTCCGGGACCCAGTACTTC.

The chain joins TRBV6-2 or TRBV6-3 to TRBJ2-7; 10 bases match TRBD2. From germline, CDR1 is MNHEY and CDR2 SVGEGT. The CDR3 runs to 16 residues. V gave up 5 bases and J gave up 0 bases; unmatched junction bases: 7. The CDR3 DNA reads TGTGCCAGCAGTCCACCGGGACTAGCGAGCTCCTACGAGCAGTACTTC. Its protein product is CASSPPGLASSYEQYF.

This rearrangement joins TRBV19 to TRBJ2-3, with TRBD2 matching 7 bases. Trimming took 7 bases from V and 14 from J; bases not matched to a gene: 18. Looked up from germline, CDR1 is LNHDA and CDR2 is SQIVND (reference sequence). The CDR3 loop spans 14 amino acids. The chain's CDR3 is CASIPSTGGGIWYF. The DNA of the CDR3 is TGTGCCAGTATTCCCTCGACCGGCGGGGGTATTTGGTATTTT.

This sequence joins TRBV18 and TRBJ2-5; D gene uncertain. Per germline, CDR1 KGHSH and CDR2 LQKENI. The CDR3 sequence is 16 residues long. V shed 0 bases and J shed 1 base, with 12 bases lying between them. The CDR3 region has the DNA TGTGCCAGCTCACCACCCCTTAGCCTAGTCCAAGAGACCCAGTACTTC. Encoded protein: CASSPPLSLVQETQYF.

The V gene is TRBV5-1, the J gene TRBJ2-5; TRBD2 matches 8 bases. V shed 7 bases and J 5 bases; nucleotides not matched to a gene: 10. The germline CDR1 and CDR2 sequences are SGHRS and YFSETQ. This CDR3 is 14 amino acids long. DNA for the CDR3: TGCGCCAGCGGTTCGGCGGGGGGTCCGGAGACCCAGTACTTC. It yields the protein CASGSAGGPETQYF.

The chain couples TRBV5-5 to TRBJ2-3; D is possibly TRBD1 (5 bases). This CDR3 spans 14 amino acids. Trimming took off 0 bases at V and 4 bases at J, with 9 bases between the two ends. Germline V gene lookup returns CDR1 SGHKS and CDR2 YYEKEE (reference sequence). The CDR3 DNA sequence: TGTGCCAGCAGCTTGGAACAGGTTCCAGATACGCAGTATTTT. Amino acid sequence: CASSLEQVPDTQYF.

CDR3 nucleotide sequence: TGTGCCAGCAGCTCCCGACTAGCGGGGTCCCAAGAGACCCAGTACTTC. It is translated as CASSSRLAGSQETQYF. V usage is TRBV5-5 and J usage is TRBJ2-5; 11 nucleotides match TRBD2. Germline CDR1 and CDR2: SGHKS and YYEKEE (reference sequence). This CDR3 has 16 amino acids. V shed 3 bases, J shed 1 base, and the junction held 5 bases outside the gene matches.

This rearrangement joins TRBV28 to TRBJ2-1; 10 bases map to TRBD1. The CDR3 covers 17 residues. The V gene end was trimmed by 6 bases and the J gene end by 6 bases; junction bases not matched to a gene: 14. The germline gives CDR1 MDHEN, CDR2 SYDVKM. DNA of the CDR3: TGTGCCAGCAGGTCACACGCTGGACAGGGGGGGTCCAATGAGCAGTTCTTC. Translated, it gives CASRSHAGQGGSNEQFF.

The rearrangement joins TRBV9 to TRBJ2-1; possible D gene TRBD2, 6 bases. The CDR3 spans 15 residues. The ends were cut back, 0 bases at V and 7 bases at J, with 14 bases in the middle. Germline-derived CDR1 and CDR2 are SGDLS and YYNGEE. The DNA of the CDR3 is TGTGCCAGCAGCGTAGAGTCGCGGGGCTCGAATGAGCAGTTCTTC. Translating gives CASSVESRGSNEQFF.

This clone appeared a few times. This sequence joins TRBV13 and TRBJ2-4, with D uncertain. The CDR3 length is 16 residues. Trimming stripped 2 bases from V and 0 bases from J, with 11 bases between. CDR1 PRHDT and CDR2 FYEKMQ come from the germline V gene (reference sequence). The CDR3 loop is CASSLSLSLAKNIQYF. The CDR3 DNA reads as TGTGCCAGCAGCTTATCCCTCTCCCTAGCCAAAAACATTCAGTACTTC.

This clone showed up just a few times. This chain connects TRBV9 to TRBJ2-7; D gene ambiguous. Trimming cost V 4 bases and J 3 bases, with 11 bases left between them. Germline lookup yields CDR1 SGDLS and CDR2 YYNGEE. The CDR3 spans 13 residues. CDR3 nucleotide sequence: TGTGCCAGCAGCCCCCGAAACAGCTACGAGCAGTACTTC. Its protein is CASSPRNSYEQYF.

The chain combines TRBV7-2 with TRBJ1-6; D perhaps matches TRBD1 (5 bases). The V gene lost 3 bases and the J gene lost 0 bases, with 9 bases spanning the gap. Germline V lookup: CDR1 SGHTA, CDR2 FQGNSA. The CDR3 is 16 residues long. The CDR3 loop is CASSLGRSSYNSPLHF. In DNA form, the CDR3 reads TGTGCCAGCAGCTTGGGGCGGAGCTCCTATAATTCACCCCTCCACTTT.

CDR3 region: CATSTINDRGENEQFF. The DNA for the CDR3 is TGTGCCACCAGCACAATTAATGACAGGGGGGAGAATGAGCAGTTCTTC. The chain joins TRBV24-1 to TRBJ2-1; TRBD1 matches 9 bases. J lost 7 bases, V lost 7 bases, and 13 bases had no gene match. The CDR3 is 16 amino acids. From germline, CDR1 is KGHDR and CDR2 SFDVKD.

V is TRBV19 and J is TRBJ1-6; D gene ambiguous. CDR3 size: 15 residues. In germline, CDR1 is LNHDA, CDR2 SQIVND (reference sequence). Between the trimmed V and J ends, which lost 1 base and 10 bases, there was a span of 14 bases. The CDR3 protein is CASSIVPYPGSPLHF. The CDR3 DNA reads TGTGCCAGTAGTATAGTCCCCTATCCGGGATCACCCCTCCACTTT.

This chain links TRBV27 with TRBJ2-1, with 7 bases matching TRBD2. Germline CDR1 is MNHEY and CDR2 is SMNVEV (reference sequence). The V and J ends lost 6 bases and 4 bases, in that order; junction bases with no gene match: 9. CDR3 length: 15 residues. CDR3 amino acids: CASRAGTNHYNEQFF. CDR3 DNA: TGTGCCAGCAGAGCCGGGACTAACCATTACAATGAGCAGTTCTTC.

This chain connects TRBV19 to TRBJ1-6; perhaps TRBD1 as D (5 bases). Germline V gene sequence: CDR1 LNHDA, CDR2 SQIVND (reference sequence). CDR3 length: 12 amino acids. Deletions cut 2 bases from V and 11 bases from J, with 7 bases between. The CDR3 is CASSIQGTPLHF. DNA for the CDR3: TGTGCCAGTAGTATACAGGGAACACCCCTCCACTTT.

This clone was seen a single time. The chain uses TRBV28 and TRBJ1-2; TRBD1 agrees at 10 bases. The CDR3 covers 15 residues. Looked up from germline, CDR1 is MDHEN and CDR2 is SYDVKM. The trim removed 6 bases at V and 3 bases at J, leaving 7 bases unmatched. DNA for the CDR3: TGTGCCAGCAGCTCTCCCGGACAGGGGGACTATGGCTACACCTTC. Its translation is CASSSPGQGDYGYTF.

The chain joins TRBV7-2 to TRBJ1-1; TRBD1 aligns across 8 bases. The CDR3 loop spans 14 amino acids. V was pared by 1 base and J by 11 bases, with 9 bases of the junction left unmatched. Looked up from germline, CDR1 is SGHTA and CDR2 is FQGNSA. The CDR3 is CASSLGRGQGAAFF. The CDR3 bases are TGTGCCAGCAGCTTAGGTCGGGGCCAGGGGGCCGCTTTCTTT.

This clone was detected only a few times. This rearrangement joins TRBV5-5 to TRBJ1-5; 9 nucleotides align to TRBD1. Germline CDR1 SGHKS, CDR2 YYEKEE (reference sequence). Trimming took 1 base from V and 4 from J; bases not matched to a gene: 6. The CDR3 covers 16 residues. In nucleotides, the CDR3 is TGTGCCAGCAGCTTGTTCGGGACAGGGAAGAATCAGCCCCAGCATTTT. Translation: CASSLFGTGKNQPQHF.

Notes on this clone: An end of the junction does not agree with germline; a read error may underlie this. Other DNA variants within this sample encode the same CDR3. V is TRBV12-5 and J is TRBJ1-2; 9 bases are a match to TRBD1. The CDR3 spans 15 residues. Germline V gene sequence: CDR1 LGHNT, CDR2 FRNRAP. Here the CDR3 reads CASGLPMGQGSGYTF. CDR3 nucleotide sequence: TGTGCTAGTGGTTTGCCGATGGGACAGGGCAGTGGCTATACCTTC.

This clone was observed once. The chain has TRBV3-1 (or the pseudogene TRBV3-2) and TRBJ1-6, with a possible D match to TRBD1 (5 bases). CDR3 size: 16 residues. V was clipped by 3 bases and J by 0 bases, with 9 bases between them. Germline CDR1 reads LGHDT; CDR2 reads YNNKEL (reference sequence). Here the CDR3 DNA reads TGTGCCAGCAGCCATCGACAGAACTCCTATAATTCACCCCTCCACTTT. It yields the protein CASSHRQNSYNSPLHF.

This clone was seen only once. The rearrangement uses TRBV7-2 and TRBJ1-1; perhaps TRBD1 as D (5 bases). Germline loops: CDR1 SGHTA, CDR2 FQGNSA. CDR3 length equals 19 residues. Trimming took off 1 base at V and 1 base at J, with 22 bases between the two ends. The CDR3 here is CASSLVVTMGGAPNTEAFF. The DNA of the CDR3 is TGTGCCAGCAGCTTAGTAGTTACAATGGGTGGGGCGCCGAACACTGAAGCTTTCTTT.

The chain recombines TRBV5-1 with TRBJ1-6; 9 bases align to TRBD1. The CDR3 covers 14 residues. Germline CDR1 and CDR2: SGHRS and YFSETQ. V lost 4 bases, J lost 8 bases, and 4 bases stayed unmatched. CDR3 amino acids: CASSLTGGDSPLHF. In DNA, the CDR3 is TGCGCCAGCAGCCTGACAGGGGGTGATTCACCCCTCCACTTT.